This passage covers 9 T cell receptor beta chains from one sample sequenced in a study of blood T cells in healthy people across ages. With a J-beta primer mix and a sample-barcoded 5' primer, a second PCR ran about 6 to 11 cycles. From the 5' RACE reads, TCRdb called clonotypes with MiXCR, one entry per CDR3 protein. This sample has over 600,000 distinct CDR3 sequences, with around half found just once. The sample taken for sequencing was blood. The receptors come from a man older than 75 in good health.

A word on this clonotype: One junction end disagrees with the germline gene, perhaps due to a read error. The rearrangement links TRBV7-2 to TRBJ2-3, with a weak D call TRBD1 (6 bases). The CDR3 runs 13 residues. CDR1 and CDR2 from the germline V gene are SGHTA and FQGNSA. CDR3 coding DNA: TGTGTCAGCAGCTTAGCGAGGGGGGATACGCAGTATTTT. It codes for CVSSLARGDTQYF.

This clonotype was recorded many times. The V and J genes are TRBV20-1 and TRBJ1-2; 7 bases match TRBD1. Germline assignment: CDR1 DFQATT and CDR2 SNEGSKA (reference sequence). There are 13 residues in the CDR3. Trimming at V came to 1 base and at J to 7 bases, leaving 6 bases not matched to a gene. This chain's CDR3 is CSARVETGCGYTF. CDR3 DNA sequence: TGCAGTGCTAGAGTTGAGACAGGGTGTGGCTACACCTTC.

This clonotype was seen a handful of times. The chain joins TRBV5-4 to TRBJ2-5; D is uncertain. Trimming left V 4 bases short and J 0 bases short, with 7 bases between. Germline V gene sequence: CDR1 SGHNT, CDR2 YYREEE (reference sequence). The CDR3 length is 13 residues. The CDR3 DNA is TGTGCCAGCAGCCACCCGGACCAAGAGACCCAGTACTTC. Encoded protein: CASSHPDQETQYF. The full variable domain, rest sourced from reference TRBV5-4 and TRBJ2-5, is ETGVTQSPTHLIKTRGQQVTLRCSSQSGHNTVSWYQQALGQGPQFIFQYYREEENGRGNFPPRFSGLQFPNYSSELNVNALELDDSALYLCASSHPDQETQYFGPGTRLLVL.

This clonotype was counted between two and nine times. This chain joins TRBV14 and TRBJ1-1, with D unclear. Between the trimmed V and J ends, which lost 0 bases and 10 bases, there was a span of 12 bases. Germline V CDR1 and CDR2: SGHDN, FVKESK. The CDR3 covers 13 residues. CDR3 residues: CASSQDIGVGAFF. The CDR3 bases are TGTGCCAGCAGCCAAGATATTGGGGTTGGAGCTTTCTTT.

The chain couples TRBV28 to TRBJ1-5; maybe TRBD1 (6 bases). Germline lookup yields CDR1 MDHEN and CDR2 SYDVKM. The ends were cut back, 6 bases at V and 5 bases at J, with 14 bases in the middle. CDR3 length: 14 amino acids. This CDR3 reads CASRSQGGYQPQHF. CDR3 bases: TGTGCCAGCAGGTCACAGGGAGGGTATCAGCCCCAGCATTTT.

The chain uses TRBV13 and TRBJ2-5; D possibly corresponds to TRBD2 (5 bases). CDR1 is PRHDT and CDR2 is FYEKMQ in the germline V gene (reference sequence). CDR3 length: 15 amino acids. Trimming shortened V by 0 bases and J by 5 bases, and 13 bases separated the two germline ends. The CDR3 DNA reads TGTGCCAGCAGCTTAGGGGCCCGGGGATCGGAGACCCAGTACTTC. Amino acids: CASSLGARGSETQYF. Complete variable domain (other parts from reference TRBV13 and TRBJ2-5): AAGVIQSPRHLIKEKRETATLKCYPIPRHDTVYWYQQGPGQDPQFLISFYEKMQSDKGSIPDRFSAQQFSDYHSELNMSSLELGDSALYFCASSLGARGSETQYFGPGTRLLVL.

This clonotype was observed a single time. The rearrangement joins TRBV19 to TRBJ2-5, with 9 bases aligning to TRBD1. This CDR3 spans 13 amino acids. After removal of 6 bases from V and 6 bases from J, the junction contained 5 bases not matched to a gene. Germline V CDR1 and CDR2: LNHDA, SQIVND (reference sequence). The CDR3 here is CASRFGQGKTQYF. The CDR3, as DNA: TGTGCCAGTAGATTCGGACAGGGGAAGACCCAGTACTTC.

J is TRBJ2-7 and V is TRBV28; 9 nucleotides agree with TRBD2. Looked up from germline, CDR1 is MDHEN and CDR2 is SYDVKM. J lost 0 bases, V lost 1 base, and 7 bases had no gene match. This CDR3 has 17 amino acids. The CDR3 DNA sequence: TGTGCCAGCAGTTTATTTGCTAGCGGGGTGGACTCCTACGAGCAGTACTTC. It specifies CASSLFASGVDSYEQYF.

This clonotype came up once. The chain has TRBV29-1 and TRBJ2-7; 8 bases are shared with TRBD1. The germline V gene has CDR1 SQVTM and CDR2 ANQGSEA. CDR3 length: 13 residues. V shed 5 bases and J 4 bases; nucleotides not matched to a gene: 7. The CDR3 bases are TGCAGCGTTCATGCAGGGGGCTCGTACGAGCAGTACTTC. Translated: CSVHAGGSYEQYF.